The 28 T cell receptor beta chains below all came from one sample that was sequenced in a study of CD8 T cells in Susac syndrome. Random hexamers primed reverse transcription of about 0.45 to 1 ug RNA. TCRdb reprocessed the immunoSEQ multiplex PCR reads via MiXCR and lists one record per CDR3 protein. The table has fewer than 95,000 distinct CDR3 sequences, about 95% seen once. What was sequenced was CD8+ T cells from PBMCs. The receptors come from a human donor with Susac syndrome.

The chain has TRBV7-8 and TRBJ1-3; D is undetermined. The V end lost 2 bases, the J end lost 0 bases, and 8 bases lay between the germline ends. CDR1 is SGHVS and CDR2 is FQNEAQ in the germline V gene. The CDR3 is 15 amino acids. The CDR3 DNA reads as TGTGCCAGCAGCTTAATCTCGAGCTCTGGAAACACCATATATTTT. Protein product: CASSLISSSGNTIYF.

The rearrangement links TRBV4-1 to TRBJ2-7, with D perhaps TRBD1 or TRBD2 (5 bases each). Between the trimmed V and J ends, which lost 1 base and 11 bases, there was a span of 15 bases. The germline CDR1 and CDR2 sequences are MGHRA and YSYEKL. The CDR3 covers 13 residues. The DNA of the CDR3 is TGCGCCAGCAGCCAAGGACAGACTACGAGCAAGTACTTC. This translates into CASSQGQTTSKYF.

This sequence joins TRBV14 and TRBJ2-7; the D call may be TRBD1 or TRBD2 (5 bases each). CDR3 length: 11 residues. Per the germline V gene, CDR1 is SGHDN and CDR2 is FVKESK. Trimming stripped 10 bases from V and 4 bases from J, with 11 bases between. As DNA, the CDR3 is TGTGCCATCGGGGCAGGATACGAGCAGTACTTC. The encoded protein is CAIGAGYEQYF.

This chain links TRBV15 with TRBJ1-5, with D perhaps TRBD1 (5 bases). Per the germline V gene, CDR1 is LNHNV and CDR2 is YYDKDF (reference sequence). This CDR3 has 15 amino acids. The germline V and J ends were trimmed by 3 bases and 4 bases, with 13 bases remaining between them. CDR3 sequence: CATSSTGTANQPQHF. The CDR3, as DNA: TGTGCCACCAGCAGTACCGGGACTGCAAATCAGCCCCAGCATTTT.

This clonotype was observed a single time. The chain's CDR3 is CSAGGQGSSGSSYEQYF. CDR3 sequence (DNA): TGCAGTGCTGGGGGGCAGGGAAGTTCGGGATCCTCCTACGAGCAGTACTTC. The chain links TRBV20-1 to TRBJ2-7; D might be TRBD1 or TRBD2, each matching 6 bases. CDR1 and CDR2 from the germline V gene are DFQATT and SNEGSKA (reference sequence). The CDR3 runs to 17 residues. With 5 bases removed from V and 0 bases from J, the gap between germline ends came to 23 bases.

The CDR3: CSARDGQGSEKLFF. The CDR3 bases are TGCAGTGCTAGAGACGGACAGGGGAGTGAAAAACTGTTTTTT. The genes are TRBV20-1 and TRBJ1-4; TRBD1 matches at 9 bases. CDR1 and CDR2 from the germline V gene are DFQATT and SNEGSKA (reference sequence). The CDR3 contains 14 residues. J gave up 7 bases and V 0 bases, and 3 bases lay outside the gene matches.

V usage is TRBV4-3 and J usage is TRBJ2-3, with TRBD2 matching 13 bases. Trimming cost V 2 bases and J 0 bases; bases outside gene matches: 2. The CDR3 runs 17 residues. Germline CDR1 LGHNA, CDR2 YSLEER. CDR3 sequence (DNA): TGCGCCAGCAGCCAAACTAGCGGGGGGGCTAGCACAGATACGCAGTATTTT. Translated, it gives CASSQTSGGASTDTQYF.

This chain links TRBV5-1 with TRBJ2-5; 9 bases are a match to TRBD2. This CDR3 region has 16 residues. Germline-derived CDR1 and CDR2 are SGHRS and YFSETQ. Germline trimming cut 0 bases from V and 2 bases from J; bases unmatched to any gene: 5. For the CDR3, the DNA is TGCGCCAGCAGCTTGGCGATAGCGGGGGCACAAGAGACCCAGTACTTC. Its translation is CASSLAIAGAQETQYF.

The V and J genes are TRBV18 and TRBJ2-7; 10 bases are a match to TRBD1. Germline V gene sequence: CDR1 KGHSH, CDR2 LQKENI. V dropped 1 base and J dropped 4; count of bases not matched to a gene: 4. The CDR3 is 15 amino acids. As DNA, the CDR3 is TGTGCCAGCTCACCACAAAGACAGGGGGCTTACGAGCAGTACTTC. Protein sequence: CASSPQRQGAYEQYF.

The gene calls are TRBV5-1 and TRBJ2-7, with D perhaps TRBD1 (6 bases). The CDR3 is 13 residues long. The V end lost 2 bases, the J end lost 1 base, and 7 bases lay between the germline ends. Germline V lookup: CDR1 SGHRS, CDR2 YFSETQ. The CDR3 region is CASSFTGSYEQYF. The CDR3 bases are TGCGCCAGCAGCTTTACAGGGTCCTACGAGCAGTACTTC.

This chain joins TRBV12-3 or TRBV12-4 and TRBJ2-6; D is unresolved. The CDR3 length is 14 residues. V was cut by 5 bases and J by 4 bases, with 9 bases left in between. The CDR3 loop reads CASSPLGGANVLTF. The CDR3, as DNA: TGTGCCAGCAGTCCCTTAGGGGGGGCCAACGTCCTGACTTTC.

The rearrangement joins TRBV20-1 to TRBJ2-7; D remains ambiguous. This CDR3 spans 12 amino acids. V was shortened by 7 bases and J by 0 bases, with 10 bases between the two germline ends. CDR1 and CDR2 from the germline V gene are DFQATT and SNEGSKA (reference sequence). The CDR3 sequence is CSGRAGSYEQYF. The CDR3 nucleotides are TGCAGTGGAAGGGCAGGCTCCTACGAGCAGTACTTC.

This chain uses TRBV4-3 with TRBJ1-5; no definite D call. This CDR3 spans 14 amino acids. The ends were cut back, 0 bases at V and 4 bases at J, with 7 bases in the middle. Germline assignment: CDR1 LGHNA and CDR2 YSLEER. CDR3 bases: TGCGCCAGCAGCCAAGATTCGGGGAATCAGCCCCAGCATTTT. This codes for CASSQDSGNQPQHF.

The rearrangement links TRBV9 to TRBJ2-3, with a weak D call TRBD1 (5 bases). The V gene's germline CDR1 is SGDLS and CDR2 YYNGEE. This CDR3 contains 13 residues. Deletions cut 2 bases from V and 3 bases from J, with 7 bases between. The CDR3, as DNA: TGTGCCAGCAGCGTCCACAGGACAGATACGCAGTATTTT. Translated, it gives CASSVHRTDTQYF.

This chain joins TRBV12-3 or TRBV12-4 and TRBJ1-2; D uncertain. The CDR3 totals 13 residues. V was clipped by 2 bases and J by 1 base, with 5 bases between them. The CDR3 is CASSLINNYGYTF. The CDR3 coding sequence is TGTGCCAGCAGTTTAATCAATAACTATGGCTACACCTTC.

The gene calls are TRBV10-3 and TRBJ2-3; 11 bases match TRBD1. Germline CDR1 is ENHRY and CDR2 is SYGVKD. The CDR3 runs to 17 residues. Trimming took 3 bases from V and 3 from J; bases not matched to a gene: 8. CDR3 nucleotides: TGTGCCATCAGTGATATGCTCGGGACAGGGGGTACAGATACGCAGTATTTT. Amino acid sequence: CAISDMLGTGGTDTQYF.

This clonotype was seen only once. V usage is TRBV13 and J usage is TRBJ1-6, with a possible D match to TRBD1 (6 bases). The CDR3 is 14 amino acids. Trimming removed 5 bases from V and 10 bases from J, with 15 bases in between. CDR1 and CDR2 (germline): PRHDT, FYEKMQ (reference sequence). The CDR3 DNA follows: TGTGCCAGCAGCCTCGACAGGACGGTATCACCCCTCCACTTT. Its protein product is CASSLDRTVSPLHF.

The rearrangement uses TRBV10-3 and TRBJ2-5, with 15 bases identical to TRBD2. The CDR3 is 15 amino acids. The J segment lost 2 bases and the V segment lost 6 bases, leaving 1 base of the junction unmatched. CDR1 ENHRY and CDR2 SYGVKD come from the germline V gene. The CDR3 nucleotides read TGTGCCATCAGCGGGACTAGCGGGGGGCAAGAGACCCAGTACTTC. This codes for CAISGTSGGQETQYF.

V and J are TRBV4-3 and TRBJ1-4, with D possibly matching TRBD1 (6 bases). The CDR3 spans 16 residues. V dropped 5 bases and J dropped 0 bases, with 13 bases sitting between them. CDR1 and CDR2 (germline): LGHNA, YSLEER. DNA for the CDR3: TGCGCCAGCAGCTCCGGGGGCGCTGCAACTAATGAAAAACTGTTTTTT. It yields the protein CASSSGGAATNEKLFF.

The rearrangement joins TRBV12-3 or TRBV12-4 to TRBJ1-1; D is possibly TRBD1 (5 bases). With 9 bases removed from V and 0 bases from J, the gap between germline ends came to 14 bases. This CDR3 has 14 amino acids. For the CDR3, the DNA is TGTGCCAGTACCGGGACGGGGATGAACACTGAAGCTTTCTTT. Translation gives CASTGTGMNTEAFF.

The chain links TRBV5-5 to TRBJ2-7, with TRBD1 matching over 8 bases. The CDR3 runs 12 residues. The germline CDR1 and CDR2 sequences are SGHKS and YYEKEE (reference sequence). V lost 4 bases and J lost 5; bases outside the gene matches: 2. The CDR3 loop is CASSVTGDEQYF. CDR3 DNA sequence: TGTGCCAGCAGCGTGACAGGGGACGAGCAGTACTTC.

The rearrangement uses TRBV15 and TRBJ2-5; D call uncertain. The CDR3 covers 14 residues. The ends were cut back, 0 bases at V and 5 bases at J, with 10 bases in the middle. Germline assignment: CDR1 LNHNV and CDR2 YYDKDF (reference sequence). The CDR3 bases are TGTGCCACCAGCAGAGATATTGGCCGGGAGACCCAGTACTTC. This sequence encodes CATSRDIGRETQYF.

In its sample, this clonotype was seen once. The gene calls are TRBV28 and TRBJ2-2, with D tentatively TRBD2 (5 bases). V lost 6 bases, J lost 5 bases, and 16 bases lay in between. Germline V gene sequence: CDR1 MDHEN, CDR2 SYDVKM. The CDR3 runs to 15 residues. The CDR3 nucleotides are TGTGCCAGCAGCGGACCGGGTTGGAGGACCGGGGAGCTGTTTTTT. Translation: CASSGPGWRTGELFF.

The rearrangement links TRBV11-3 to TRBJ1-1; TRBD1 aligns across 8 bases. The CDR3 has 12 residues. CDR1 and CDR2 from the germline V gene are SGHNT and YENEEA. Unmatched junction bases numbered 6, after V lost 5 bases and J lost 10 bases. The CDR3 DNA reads TGTGCCAGCAGCCCAAGAGGACAGGGAGCTTTCTTT. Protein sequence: CASSPRGQGAFF.

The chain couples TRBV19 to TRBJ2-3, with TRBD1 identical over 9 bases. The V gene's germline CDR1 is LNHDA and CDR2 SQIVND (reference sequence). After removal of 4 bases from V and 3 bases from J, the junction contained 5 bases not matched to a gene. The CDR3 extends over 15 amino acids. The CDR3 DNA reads TGTGCCAGTAGTACCGGGACAGGGTCTACAGATACGCAGTATTTT. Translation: CASSTGTGSTDTQYF.

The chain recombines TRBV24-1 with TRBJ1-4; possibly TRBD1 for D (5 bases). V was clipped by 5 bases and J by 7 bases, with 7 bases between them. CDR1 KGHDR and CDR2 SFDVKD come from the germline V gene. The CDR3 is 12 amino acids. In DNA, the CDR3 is TGTGCCACCAGTGGGGGCGGTGAAAAACTGTTTTTT. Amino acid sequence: CATSGGGEKLFF.

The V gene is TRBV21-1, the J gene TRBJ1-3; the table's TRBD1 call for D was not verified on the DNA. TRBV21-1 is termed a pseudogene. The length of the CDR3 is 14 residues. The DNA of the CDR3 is TGTGCCCGGCGGGGACAGTACTCTGGAAACACCATATATTTT. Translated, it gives CARRGQYSGNTIYF.

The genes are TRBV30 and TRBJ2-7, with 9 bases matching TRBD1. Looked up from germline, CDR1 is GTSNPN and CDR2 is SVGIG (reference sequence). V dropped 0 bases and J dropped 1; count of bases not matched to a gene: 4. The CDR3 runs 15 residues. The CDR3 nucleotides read TGTGCCTGGAGTGTACTTGGGACAGGGTCCTACGAGCAGTACTTC. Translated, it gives CAWSVLGTGSYEQYF.